The 21 T cell receptor beta chains given below trace back to one sample, sequenced in a study of shared clonotypes between healthy human individuals. Clones were read by immunoSEQ multiplex PCR, and TCRdb kept only the in-frame ones, dropping some. The table shows about half a million clones, with 81% occurring only once. Sequenced sample: PBMCs. The receptors stem from a woman aged 40-49 years in good health. Some clones in this sample may be carry-over from other donors' samples.

The chain has TRBV4-2 and TRBJ2-5; 9 nucleotides align to TRBD2. Germline trimming cut 4 bases from V and 4 bases from J; bases unmatched to any gene: 13. Germline CDR1 and CDR2: LGHNA and YNFKEQ. The CDR3 spans 17 residues. As DNA, the CDR3 is TGTGCCAGCAGCCCTCTAGCGGGAAGGCGTGGGGGAGAGACCCAGTACTTC. Residues: CASSPLAGRRGGETQYF.

This clone was seen once. This chain connects TRBV28 to TRBJ1-3; 7 nucleotides agree with TRBD1. Germline assignment: CDR1 MDHEN and CDR2 SYDVKM. After removal of 6 bases from V and 10 bases from J, the junction contained 9 bases not matched to a gene. The CDR3 runs to 13 residues. CDR3 coding DNA: TGTGCCAGCAGGACAGGGACGGGTGTGACCATATATTTT. Amino acid sequence: CASRTGTGVTIYF. Full variable domain (missing parts from reference TRBV28 and TRBJ1-3): DVKVTQSSRYLVKRTGEKVFLECVQDMDHENMFWYRQDPGLGLRLIYFSYDVKMKEKGDIPEGYSVSREKKERFSLILESASTNQTSMYLCASRTGTGVTIYFGEGSWLTVV.

As DNA, the CDR3 is TGTGCCAGCAGCGTAGATGTAGCGGCAACGCAGTATTTT. Translation gives CASSVDVAATQYF. The gene calls are TRBV9 and TRBJ2-3; D is possibly TRBD2 (6 bases). This CDR3 has 13 residues. Trimming removed 0 bases at V and 9 bases at J, with 11 bases between. Looked up from germline, CDR1 is SGDLS and CDR2 is YYNGEE.

The rearrangement links TRBV7-3 to TRBJ2-2; the D is unclear. Germline CDR1 and CDR2: SGHTA and FQGTGA. The CDR3 covers 15 residues. Trimming stripped 5 bases from V and 6 bases from J, with 16 bases between. The CDR3, as DNA: TGTGCCAGCAGCCGCGGCACTGGGGTCGCCGGGGAGCTGTTTTTT. It is translated as CASSRGTGVAGELFF.

The V and J genes are TRBV18 and TRBJ1-2; D not resolved. Per the germline V gene, CDR1 is KGHSH and CDR2 is LQKENI. This CDR3 is built from 12 residues. Deletions cut 9 bases from V and 6 bases from J, with 14 bases between. The DNA for the CDR3 is TGTGCCAGTTACAATGACGGTGATGGCTACACCTTC. It specifies CASYNDGDGYTF.

The table lists this clone with a count of one. A clone one base away is much larger, so this may be a read error. This chain uses TRBV23-1 with TRBJ1-1; D gene ambiguous. TRBV23-1 falls under the ORF class, with uncertain function. This CDR3 comprises 18 residues. Trimming removed 0 bases from V and 0 bases from J, with 17 bases in between. In DNA, the CDR3 is TGCGCCAGCAGTCAATCGGGCGGTAATCCAGCGATGAACACTGAAGCTTTCTTT. Its translation: CASSQSGGNPAMNTEAFF.

Worth noting for this clone: This likely reflects a read error, since a far larger clone is one base away. The chain has TRBV27 and TRBJ2-4, with 10 bases identical to TRBD2. The junction had 4 bases not matched to a gene; V was cut back by 1 base and J by 4 bases. This CDR3 is 16 amino acids long. Germline loops: CDR1 MNHEY, CDR2 SMNVEV (reference sequence). The CDR3 DNA follows: TGTGCCAGCAGTTTATGGCTAGCGGGAGCAAAAAACATTCAGTACTTC. Its protein is CASSLWLAGAKNIQYF.

Only one count was recorded for this clone. The CDR3 protein is CASKRGSTNEKLFF. The DNA of the CDR3 is TGTGCCAGCAAAAGAGGCTCAACTAATGAAAAACTGTTTTTT. This chain links TRBV6-5 with TRBJ1-4; D not resolved. The germline V gene has CDR1 MNHEY and CDR2 SVGAGI. V was cut by 7 bases and J by 0 bases, with 9 bases left in between. This CDR3 comprises 14 residues.

V and J are TRBV28 and TRBJ2-1; D unresolved. This CDR3 region has 13 residues. V was shortened by 5 bases and J by 8 bases, with 13 bases between the two germline ends. Germline assignment: CDR1 MDHEN and CDR2 SYDVKM. For the CDR3, the DNA is TGTGCCAGCAGTCCAGAACCTAGTTATGAGCAGTTCTTC. The encoded protein is CASSPEPSYEQFF.

The chain links TRBV27 to TRBJ1-2, with D hard to call. The V end lost 5 bases, the J end lost 7 bases, and 14 bases lay between the germline ends. Germline V gene data show CDR1 as MNHEY and CDR2 as SMNVEV (reference sequence). The CDR3 loop spans 13 amino acids. Here the CDR3 reads CASSPSGRSGYTF. CDR3 nucleotide sequence: TGTGCCAGCAGTCCTTCCGGACGTAGTGGCTACACCTTC.

Remarks on this clone: This sample includes further DNA sequences coding for the same CDR3. The V gene is TRBV5-4, the J gene TRBJ1-2; weak D call: TRBD1 (5 bases). The V gene's germline CDR1 is SGHNT and CDR2 YYREEE (reference sequence). Deletions cut 0 bases from V and 0 bases from J, with 9 bases between. The CDR3 consists of 15 residues. Written as DNA, the CDR3 is TGTGCCAGCAGCTTGGGGGGCGTTGCTAACTATGGCTACACCTTC. This codes for CASSLGGVANYGYTF. Combining the CDR3 with reference TRBV5-4 and TRBJ1-2 gives the whole variable domain ETGVTQSPTHLIKTRGQQVTLRCSSQSGHNTVSWYQQALGQGPQFIFQYYREEENGRGNFPPRFSGLQFPNYSSELNVNALELDDSALYLCASSLGGVANYGYTFGSGTRLTVV.

The chain links TRBV6-6 to TRBJ1-1, with D unclear. The germline V gene encodes CDR1 MNHNY and CDR2 SVGAGI (reference sequence). The CDR3 spans 14 residues. Trimming pared 3 bases from V and 1 base from J, leaving 9 bases between. The CDR3 loop is CASSYGDQNTEAFF. Written as DNA, the CDR3 is TGTGCCAGCAGTTATGGTGATCAGAACACTGAAGCTTTCTTT.

This clone occurred a few times. The chain links TRBV11-2 to TRBJ2-7; D is ambiguous. From germline, CDR1 is SGHAT and CDR2 FQNNGV. Deletions cut 7 bases from V and 3 bases from J, with 10 bases between. This CDR3 has 12 amino acids. The CDR3 DNA sequence: TGTGCCAGCAAGCCGATTTTCTACGAGCAGTACTTC. This encodes CASKPIFYEQYF. The full variable domain, in which reference TRBV11-2 and TRBJ2-7 provide the parts outside the CDR3, is EAGVAQSPRYKIIEKRQSVAFWCNPISGHATLYWYQQILGQGPKLLIQFQNNGVVDDSQLPKDRFSAERLKGVDSTLKIQPAKLEDSAVYLCASKPIFYEQYFGPGTRLTVT.

V usage is TRBV15 and J usage is TRBJ2-5; weak D call: TRBD2 (5 bases). Germline V gene data show CDR1 as LNHNV and CDR2 as YYDKDF (reference sequence). Trimming left V 6 bases short and J 3 bases short, with 11 bases between. This CDR3 has 13 residues. DNA for the CDR3: TGTGCCACCAGATCCAGCGGAGAAGAGACCCAGTACTTC. This sequence encodes CATRSSGEETQYF.

V is TRBV29-1 and J is TRBJ2-5, with D perhaps being TRBD1 or TRBD2 (5 bases each). V was shortened by 6 bases and J by 6 bases, with 20 bases between the two germline ends. CDR1 is SQVTM, CDR2 ANQGSEA, per germline. CDR3 length: 14 amino acids. The CDR3 DNA is TGCAGCGTCCAACCGGAGTTCCAGGGACAGACCCAGTACTTC. Amino acid sequence: CSVQPEFQGQTQYF.

This clone was seen only once. A far bigger clonotype differs at one base, so this is likely a read error. The rearrangement joins TRBV6-5 to TRBJ2-7; D gene ambiguous. In germline, CDR1 is MNHEY, CDR2 SVGAGI. The CDR3 runs to 15 residues. The CDR3 DNA follows: TGTACCAGCAGCCTCAGTCTAGACAAACTGAAAGAGCAGTACTTC. As protein: CTSSLSLDKLKEQYF.

The CDR3 nucleotides are TGTGCCGCGCTAGCGGGGGGAACCTACGAGCAGTACTTC. This gives the protein CAALAGGTYEQYF. The chain employs TRBV30 and TRBJ2-7; 11 positions agree with TRBD2. Germline values: CDR1 GTSNPN, CDR2 SVGIG (reference sequence). Trimming removed 8 bases from V and 2 bases from J; junction bases left unmatched: 5. The CDR3 has 13 amino acids.

This clone was seen a single time. One base separates it from a far larger clone, so it is likely a read error. V gene TRBV5-1 combines with J gene TRBJ2-7; tentatively, D is TRBD2 (6 bases). The CDR3 is made up of 13 amino acids. V lost 4 bases to trimming and J lost 7 bases, with 15 bases between them. Per the germline V gene, CDR1 is SGHRS and CDR2 is YFSETQ. The CDR3 sequence is CASSPDHGGEQYF. CDR3 coding DNA: TGCGCCAGCAGCCCAGACCACGGGGGTGAGCAGTACTTC.

In this sample, this clone turned up once. CDR3 coding DNA: TGTGCCAGCGGGCAAGGAGTCTCCGCTTTCTTT. Translated: CASGQGVSAFF. The chain uses TRBV6-5 and TRBJ1-1; D is undetermined. Deletions cut 8 bases from V and 11 bases from J, with 15 bases between. The germline V gene encodes CDR1 MNHEY and CDR2 SVGAGI. The CDR3 spans 11 residues.

This clone occurred many times. CDR3 protein: CSVDGLAERSYNEQFF. The DNA of the CDR3 is TGCAGCGTTGATGGGCTAGCGGAGCGTTCCTACAATGAGCAGTTCTTC. This chain links TRBV29-1 with TRBJ2-1; 7 positions agree with TRBD2. CDR1 is SQVTM and CDR2 is ANQGSEA in the germline V gene. The length of the CDR3 is 16 residues. The trim removed 3 bases at V and 1 base at J, leaving 9 bases unmatched.

This clone was seen ten or more times. The same CDR3 also results from other DNA sequences found in this sample. J is TRBJ1-1 and V is TRBV28; D not resolved. Trimming took 6 bases from V and 0 from J, leaving 11 bases between them. CDR1 is MDHEN and CDR2 is SYDVKM in the germline V gene. This CDR3 is 14 amino acids long. CDR3 loop: CASSFRAVNTEAFF. For the CDR3, the DNA is TGTGCCAGCAGCTTCAGAGCAGTGAACACTGAAGCTTTCTTT. Together with reference TRBV28 and TRBJ1-1, the CDR3 gives the full variable domain: DVKVTQSSRYLVKRTGEKVFLECVQDMDHENMFWYRQDPGLGLRLIYFSYDVKMKEKGDIPEGYSVSREKKERFSLILESASTNQTSMYLCASSFRAVNTEAFFGQGTRLTVV.